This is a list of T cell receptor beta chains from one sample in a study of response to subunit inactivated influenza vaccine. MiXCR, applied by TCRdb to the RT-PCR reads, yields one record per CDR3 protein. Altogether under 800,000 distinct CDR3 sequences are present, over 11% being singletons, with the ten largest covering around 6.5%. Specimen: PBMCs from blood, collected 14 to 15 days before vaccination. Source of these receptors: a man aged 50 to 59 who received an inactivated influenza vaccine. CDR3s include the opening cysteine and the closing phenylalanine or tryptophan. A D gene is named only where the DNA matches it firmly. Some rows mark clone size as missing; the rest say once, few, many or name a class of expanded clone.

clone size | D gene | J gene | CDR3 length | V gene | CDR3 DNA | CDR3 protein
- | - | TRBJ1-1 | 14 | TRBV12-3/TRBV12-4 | TGTGCCAGCAGTTTCGGTCGACGGTACACTGAAGCTTTCTTT | CASSFGRRYTEAFF
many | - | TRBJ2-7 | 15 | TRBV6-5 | TGTGCCAGCAGTTACGGTCAGGGTTTTTCCTACGAGCAGTACTTC | CASSYGQGFSYEQYF
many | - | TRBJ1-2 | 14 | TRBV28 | TGTGCCAGCAGTCCCCTAGAGGGGCGCTATGGCTACACCTTC | CASSPLEGRYGYTF
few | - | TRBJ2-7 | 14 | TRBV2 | TGTGCCAGCATGGCGGGTCTACAGGGCACCGAGCAGTACTTC | CASMAGLQGTEQYF
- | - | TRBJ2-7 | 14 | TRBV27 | TGTGCCAGCAGTCCCCGCTCCGGGGGCTACGAGCAGTACTTC | CASSPRSGGYEQYF
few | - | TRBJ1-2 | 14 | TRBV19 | TGTGCCAGTAGTATTGGCAGAGTCGGTCGCGGCTACACCTTC | CASSIGRVGRGYTF
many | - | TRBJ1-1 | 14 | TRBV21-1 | TGTGCCAGCAGCAAATGGTGGCCGAACACTGAAGCTTTCTTT | CASSKWWPNTEAFF
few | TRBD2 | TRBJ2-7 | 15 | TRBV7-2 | TGTGCCAGCAGCCCCCACTTGGGGGAGGGTTACGAGCAGTACTTC | CASSPHLGEGYEQYF
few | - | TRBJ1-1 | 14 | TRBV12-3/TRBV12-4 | TGTGCCAGCAGTTCATCGGGACAGAACACTGAAGCTTTCTTT | CASSSSGQNTEAFF
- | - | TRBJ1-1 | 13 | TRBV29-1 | TGCAGCGTTGAACGGGGAATGAGGACTGAAGCTTTCTTT | CSVERGMRTEAFF
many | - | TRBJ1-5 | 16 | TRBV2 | TGTGCCAGCAGTGAGGGTGGGAATTGGAGCAATCAGCCCCAGCATTTT | CASSEGGNWSNQPQHF
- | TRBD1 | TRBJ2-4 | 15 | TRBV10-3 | TGTGCCATCAGCCCGACAGGGGAACCCCAAAGCATTCAGTACTTC | CAISPTGEPQSIQYF
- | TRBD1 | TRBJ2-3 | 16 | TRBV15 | TGTGCCACCAGCAGAGAGGTGGGACAGGGGGGGGATACGCAGTATTTT | CATSREVGQGGDTQYF
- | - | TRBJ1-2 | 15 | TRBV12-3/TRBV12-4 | TGTGCCAGCAGTTCCTTCGGGGGGAAGGATGAGGGCTACACCTTC | CASSSFGGKDEGYTF
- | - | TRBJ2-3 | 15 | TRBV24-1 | TGTGCCACCAGTGATTCCGGGACCGCCACAGATACGCAGTATTTT | CATSDSGTATDTQYF
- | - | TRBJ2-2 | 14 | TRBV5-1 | TGCGCCAGCAGCTTGGATCCTGGGATCGGGGAGCTGTTTTTT | CASSLDPGIGELFF
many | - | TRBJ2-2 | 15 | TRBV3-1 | TGTGCCAGCAGCCAAGACCCCGGACTGACCGGGGAGCTGTTTTTT | CASSQDPGLTGELFF
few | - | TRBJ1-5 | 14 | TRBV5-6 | TGTGCCAGCAGCTTGGGCCCCCCGAATCAGCCCCAGCATTTT | CASSLGPPNQPQHF
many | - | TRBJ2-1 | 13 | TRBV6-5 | TGTGCCAGCAGTTACTTGAATGAGAATGAGCAGTTCTTC | CASSYLNENEQFF
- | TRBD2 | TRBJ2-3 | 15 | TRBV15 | TGTGCCACCAGCATAAGCGGGGGGGCGGCAGATACGCAGTATTTT | CATSISGGAADTQYF
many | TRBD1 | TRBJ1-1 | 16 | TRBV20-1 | TGCAGTGCTAGAAAGGTCGGGACAGGCGGGGACACTGAAGCTTTCTTT | CSARKVGTGGDTEAFF
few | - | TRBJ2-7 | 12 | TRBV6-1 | TGTGCCAGCAGTAATGACGGATACGAGCAGTACTTC | CASSNDGYEQYF
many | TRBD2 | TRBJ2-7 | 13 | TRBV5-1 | TGCGCCAGCAGCTTAACGGGAGGCTACGAGCAGTACTTC | CASSLTGGYEQYF
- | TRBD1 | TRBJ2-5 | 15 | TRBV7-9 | TGTGCCAGCAGCTTAGGGGGACAGGGTCAAGAGACCCAGTACTTC | CASSLGGQGQETQYF
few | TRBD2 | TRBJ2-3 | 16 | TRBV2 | TGTGCCAGCAGACGAGGACTAGCAGTTAGCACAGATACGCAGTATTTT | CASRRGLAVSTDTQYF
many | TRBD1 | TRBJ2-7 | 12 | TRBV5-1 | TGCGCCAGCAGTCAGGGGGCGGGGGAGCAGTACTTC | CASSQGAGEQYF
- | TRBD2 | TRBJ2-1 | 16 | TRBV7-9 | TGTGCCAGCAGCTTAGTGCTAGCGGGGGGTATAAATGAGCAGTTCTTC | CASSLVLAGGINEQFF
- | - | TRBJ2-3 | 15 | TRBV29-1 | TGCAGCGATTCCGCCGGGACCCTATACACAGATACGCAGTATTTT | CSDSAGTLYTDTQYF
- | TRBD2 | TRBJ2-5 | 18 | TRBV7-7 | TGTGCCAGCAGCTACCGGCTCGGGATAGCGGGAGGCCAAGAGACCCAGTACTTC | CASSYRLGIAGGQETQYF
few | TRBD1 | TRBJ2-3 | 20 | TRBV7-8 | TGTGCCAGCAGCTTACCCGGCTCGGGCAGGGGGCCTGTCGGCACAGATACGCAGTATTTT | CASSLPGSGRGPVGTDTQYF
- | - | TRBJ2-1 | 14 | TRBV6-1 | TGTGCCAGCAGTGATGGGGACTCCTACAATGAGCAGTTCTTC | CASSDGDSYNEQFF
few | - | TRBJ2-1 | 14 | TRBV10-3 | TGTGCCATCTGGGACGTTATCGTTTCGAATGAGCAGTTCTTC | CAIWDVIVSNEQFF
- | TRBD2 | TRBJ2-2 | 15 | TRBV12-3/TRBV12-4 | TGTGCCAGCAGGACTAGCGGGGGCGACACCGGGGAGCTGTTTTTT | CASRTSGGDTGELFF
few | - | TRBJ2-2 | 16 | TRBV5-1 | TGCGCCAGCAGCACCCAGCGCTCAAGGGGCACCGGGGAGCTGTTTTTT | CASSTQRSRGTGELFF
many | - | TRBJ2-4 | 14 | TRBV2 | TGTGCCAGCAGCATTGTCGTAGCCAAAAACATTCAGTACTTC | CASSIVVAKNIQYF
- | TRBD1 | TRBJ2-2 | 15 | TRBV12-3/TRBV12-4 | TGTGCCAGCAGCGGGACAGGGGTTATCACCGGGGAGCTGTTTTTT | CASSGTGVITGELFF
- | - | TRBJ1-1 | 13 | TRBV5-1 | TGCGCCAGTACGAAAGGGCCGAACACTGAAGCTTTCTTT | CASTKGPNTEAFF
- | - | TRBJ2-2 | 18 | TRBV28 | TGTGCCAGTCACCCGGCGACACGACCCCGAACGGGCACCGGGGAGCTGTTTTTT | CASHPATRPRTGTGELFF
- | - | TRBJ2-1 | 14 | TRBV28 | TGTGCCAGCAGTTTCCCCGGACGTGACAATGAGCAGTTCTTC | CASSFPGRDNEQFF
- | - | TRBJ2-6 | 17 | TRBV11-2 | TGTGCCAGCAGCTTAGTAGGCCTTAACTCTGGGGCCAACGTCCTGACTTTC | CASSLVGLNSGANVLTF
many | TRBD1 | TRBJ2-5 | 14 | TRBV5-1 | TGCGCCAGCAGCCATGGGACAGGGCAAGAGACCCAGTACTTC | CASSHGTGQETQYF
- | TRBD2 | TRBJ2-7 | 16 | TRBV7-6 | TGTGCCAGCAGCTACGCCATAGCGGGAGGCTCCTACGAGCAGTACTTC | CASSYAIAGGSYEQYF
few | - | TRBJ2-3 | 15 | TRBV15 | TGTGCCACCAGCAGAGTGGGGACGCCCACAGATACGCAGTATTTT | CATSRVGTPTDTQYF
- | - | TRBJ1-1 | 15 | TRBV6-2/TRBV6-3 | TGTGCCAGCAGTTACTCGATGGTCACGAACACTGAAGCTTTCTTT | CASSYSMVTNTEAFF